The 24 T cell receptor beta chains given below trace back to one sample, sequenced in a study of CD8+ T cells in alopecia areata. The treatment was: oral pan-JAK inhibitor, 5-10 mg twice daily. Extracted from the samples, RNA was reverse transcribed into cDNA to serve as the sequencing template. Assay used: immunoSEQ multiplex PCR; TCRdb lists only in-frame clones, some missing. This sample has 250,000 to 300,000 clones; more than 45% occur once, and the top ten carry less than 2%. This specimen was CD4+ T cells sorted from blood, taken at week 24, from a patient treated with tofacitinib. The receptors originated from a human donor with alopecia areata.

This CDR3 is CAWNLLGEGGYTF. CDR3 in DNA: TGTGCCTGGAACCTTCTGGGGGAGGGCGGCTACACCTTC. This sequence joins TRBV30 and TRBJ1-2, with a weak D call TRBD1 (5 bases). The V and J ends lost 4 bases and 8 bases respectively, with 17 bases between them. Germline assignment: CDR1 GTSNPN and CDR2 SVGIG (reference sequence). This CDR3 is 13 amino acids long.

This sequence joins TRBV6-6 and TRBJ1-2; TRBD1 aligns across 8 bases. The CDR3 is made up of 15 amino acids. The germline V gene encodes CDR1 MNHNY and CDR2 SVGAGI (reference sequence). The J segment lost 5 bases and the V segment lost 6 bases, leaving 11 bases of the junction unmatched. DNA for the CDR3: TGTGCCAGCAGAGATGGACAGGGAGTGGAGTATGGCTACACCTTC. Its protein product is CASRDGQGVEYGYTF.

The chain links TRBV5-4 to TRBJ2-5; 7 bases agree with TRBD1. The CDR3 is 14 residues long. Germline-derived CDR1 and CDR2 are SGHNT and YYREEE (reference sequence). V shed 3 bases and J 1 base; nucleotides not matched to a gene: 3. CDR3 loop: CASSSTGRQETQYF. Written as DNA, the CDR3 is TGTGCCAGCAGCTCGACAGGGCGCCAAGAGACCCAGTACTTC.

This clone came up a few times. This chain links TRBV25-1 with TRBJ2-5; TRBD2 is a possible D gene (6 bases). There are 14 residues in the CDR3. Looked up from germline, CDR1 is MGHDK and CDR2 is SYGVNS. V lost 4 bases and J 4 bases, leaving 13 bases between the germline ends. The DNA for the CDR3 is TGTGCCAGCAGTGTCCCCCTCGGGGGAGAGACCCAGTACTTC. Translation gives CASSVPLGGETQYF.

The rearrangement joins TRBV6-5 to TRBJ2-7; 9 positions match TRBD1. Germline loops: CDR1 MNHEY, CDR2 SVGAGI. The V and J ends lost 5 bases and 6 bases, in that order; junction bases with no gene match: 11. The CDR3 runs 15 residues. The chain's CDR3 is CASSGWDRDTGEQYF. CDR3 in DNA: TGTGCCAGCAGTGGATGGGACAGGGATACGGGCGAGCAGTACTTC.

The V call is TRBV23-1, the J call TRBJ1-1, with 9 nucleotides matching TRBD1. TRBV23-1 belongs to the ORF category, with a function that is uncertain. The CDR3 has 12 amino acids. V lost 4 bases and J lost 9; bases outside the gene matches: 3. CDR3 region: CASSPGQGQAFF. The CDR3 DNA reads TGCGCCAGCAGTCCGGGACAGGGCCAAGCTTTCTTT.

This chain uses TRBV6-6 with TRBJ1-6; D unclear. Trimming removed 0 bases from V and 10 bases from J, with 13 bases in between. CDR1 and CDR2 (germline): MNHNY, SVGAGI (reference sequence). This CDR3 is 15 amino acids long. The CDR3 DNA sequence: TGTGCCAGCAGTTACTCGAGCACCGGCGTGTCACCCCTCCACTTT. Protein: CASSYSSTGVSPLHF.

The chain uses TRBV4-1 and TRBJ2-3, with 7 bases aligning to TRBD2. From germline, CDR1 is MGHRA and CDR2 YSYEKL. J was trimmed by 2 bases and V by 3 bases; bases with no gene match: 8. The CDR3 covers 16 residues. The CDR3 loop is CASSQVGLLDTDTQYF. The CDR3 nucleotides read TGCGCCAGCAGCCAGGTGGGACTACTGGACACAGATACGCAGTATTTT.

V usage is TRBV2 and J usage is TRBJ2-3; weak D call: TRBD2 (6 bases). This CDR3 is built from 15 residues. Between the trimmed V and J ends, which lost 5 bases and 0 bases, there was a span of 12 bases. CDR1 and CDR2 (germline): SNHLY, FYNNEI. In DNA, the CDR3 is TGTGCCAGCAGTCTCCGGGACTTAAGCACAGATACGCAGTATTTT. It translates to CASSLRDLSTDTQYF. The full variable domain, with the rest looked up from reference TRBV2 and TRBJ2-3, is EPEVTQTPSHQVTQMGQEVILRCVPISNHLYFYWYRQILGQKVEFLVSFYNNEISEKSEIFDDQFSVERPDGSNFTLKIRSTKLEDSAMYFCASSLRDLSTDTQYFGPGTRLTVL.

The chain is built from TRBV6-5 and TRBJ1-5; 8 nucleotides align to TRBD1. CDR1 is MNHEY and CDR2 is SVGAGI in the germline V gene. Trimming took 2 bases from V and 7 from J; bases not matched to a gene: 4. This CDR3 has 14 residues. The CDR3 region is CASSYDRGRQPQHF. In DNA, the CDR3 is TGTGCCAGCAGTTACGACAGGGGAAGGCAGCCCCAGCATTTT.

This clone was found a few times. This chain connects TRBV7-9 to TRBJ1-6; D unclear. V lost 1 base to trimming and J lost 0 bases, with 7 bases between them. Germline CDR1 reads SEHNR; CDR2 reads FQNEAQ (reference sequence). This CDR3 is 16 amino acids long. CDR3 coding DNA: TGTGCCAGCAGCTTAGTGTGGGGCTCCTATAATTCACCCCTCCACTTT. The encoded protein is CASSLVWGSYNSPLHF.

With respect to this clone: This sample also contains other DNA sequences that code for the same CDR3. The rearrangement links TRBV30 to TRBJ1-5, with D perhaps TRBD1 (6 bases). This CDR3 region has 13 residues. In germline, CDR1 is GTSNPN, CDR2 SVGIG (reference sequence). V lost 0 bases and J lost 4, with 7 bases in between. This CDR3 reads CAWSVQGNQPQHF. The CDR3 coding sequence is TGTGCCTGGAGTGTGCAGGGGAATCAGCCCCAGCATTTT.

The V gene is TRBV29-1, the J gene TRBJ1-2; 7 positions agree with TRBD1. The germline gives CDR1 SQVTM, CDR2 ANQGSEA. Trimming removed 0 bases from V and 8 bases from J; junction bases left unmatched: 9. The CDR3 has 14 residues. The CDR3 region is CSVEEGTVPRGYTF. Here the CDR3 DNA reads TGCAGCGTTGAAGAGGGGACAGTCCCTAGAGGCTACACCTTC.

The CDR3 coding sequence is TGTGCCAGCAGCGTCGGAACTAGCACAGATACGCAGTATTTT. It specifies CASSVGTSTDTQYF. This chain uses TRBV9 with TRBJ2-3; no reliable D call. Between the trimmed V and J ends, which lost 2 bases and 0 bases, there was a span of 7 bases. CDR1 is SGDLS, CDR2 YYNGEE, per germline. The length of the CDR3 is 14 residues.

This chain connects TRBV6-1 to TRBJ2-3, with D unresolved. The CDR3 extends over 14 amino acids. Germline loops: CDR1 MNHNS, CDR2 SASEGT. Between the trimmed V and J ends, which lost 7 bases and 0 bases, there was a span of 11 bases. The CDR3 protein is CASMRIPSTDTQYF. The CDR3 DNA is TGTGCCAGCATGCGGATACCTAGCACAGATACGCAGTATTTT.

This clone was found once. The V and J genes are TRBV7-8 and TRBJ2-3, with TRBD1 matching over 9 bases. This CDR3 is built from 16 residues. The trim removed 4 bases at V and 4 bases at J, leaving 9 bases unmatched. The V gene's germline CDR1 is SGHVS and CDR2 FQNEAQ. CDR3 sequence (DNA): TGTGCCAGCAGCTCCAATACAGGGGGCGTATCAGATACGCAGTATTTT. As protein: CASSSNTGGVSDTQYF. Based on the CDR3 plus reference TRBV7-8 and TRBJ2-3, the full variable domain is GAGVSQSPRYKVAKRGQDVALRCDPISGHVSLFWYQQALGQGPEFLTYFQNEAQLDKSGLPSDRFFAERPEGSVSTLKIQRTQQEDSAVYLCASSSNTGGVSDTQYFGPGTRLTVL.

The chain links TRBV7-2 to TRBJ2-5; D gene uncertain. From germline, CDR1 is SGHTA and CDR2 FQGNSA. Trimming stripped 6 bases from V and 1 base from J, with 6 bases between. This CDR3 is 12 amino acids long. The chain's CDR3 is CASSPSQETQYF. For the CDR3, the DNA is TGTGCCAGCAGTCCATCCCAAGAGACCCAGTACTTC.

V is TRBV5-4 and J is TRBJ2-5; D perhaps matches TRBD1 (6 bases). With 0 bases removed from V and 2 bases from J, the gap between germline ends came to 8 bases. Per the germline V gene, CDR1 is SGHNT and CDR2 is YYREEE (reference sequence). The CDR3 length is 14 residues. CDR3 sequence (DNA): TGTGCCAGCAGCTTGGGGACAGAGCAAGAGACCCAGTACTTC. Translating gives CASSLGTEQETQYF.

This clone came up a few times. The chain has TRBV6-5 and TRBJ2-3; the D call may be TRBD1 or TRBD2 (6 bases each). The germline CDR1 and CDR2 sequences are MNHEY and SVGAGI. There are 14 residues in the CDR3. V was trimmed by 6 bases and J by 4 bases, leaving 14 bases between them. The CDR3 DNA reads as TGTGCCAGCAGGGGAGGACAGCCGTCAGATACGCAGTATTTT. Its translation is CASRGGQPSDTQYF.

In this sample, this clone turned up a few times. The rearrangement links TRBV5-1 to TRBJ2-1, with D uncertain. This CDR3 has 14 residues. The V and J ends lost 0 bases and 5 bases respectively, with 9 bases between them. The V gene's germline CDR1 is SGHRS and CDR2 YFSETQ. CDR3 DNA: TGCGCCAGCAGCTTGGTGGTTCTAAACAATGAGCAGTTCTTC. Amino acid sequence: CASSLVVLNNEQFF.

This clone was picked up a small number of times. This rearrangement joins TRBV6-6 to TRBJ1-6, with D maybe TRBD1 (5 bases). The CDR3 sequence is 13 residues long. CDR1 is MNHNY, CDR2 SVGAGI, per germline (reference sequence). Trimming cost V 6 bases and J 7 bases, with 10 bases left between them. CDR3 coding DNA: TGTGCCAGCAGCCGGGACCTAAATTCACCCCTCCACTTT. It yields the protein CASSRDLNSPLHF.

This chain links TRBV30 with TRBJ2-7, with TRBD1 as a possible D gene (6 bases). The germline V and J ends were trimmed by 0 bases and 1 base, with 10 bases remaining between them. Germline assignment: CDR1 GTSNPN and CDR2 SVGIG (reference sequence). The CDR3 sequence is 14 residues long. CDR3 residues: CAWSVRRGSYEQYF. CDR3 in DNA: TGTGCCTGGAGTGTACGAAGGGGGTCCTACGAGCAGTACTTC.

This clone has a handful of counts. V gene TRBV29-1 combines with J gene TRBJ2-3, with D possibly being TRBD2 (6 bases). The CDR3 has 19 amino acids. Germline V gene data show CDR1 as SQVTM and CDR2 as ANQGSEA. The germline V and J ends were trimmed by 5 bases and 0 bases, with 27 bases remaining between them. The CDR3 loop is CSVRTRGGTATRSTDTQYF. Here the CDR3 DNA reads TGCAGCGTTCGAACCCGAGGAGGGACTGCAACCAGAAGCACAGATACGCAGTATTTT.

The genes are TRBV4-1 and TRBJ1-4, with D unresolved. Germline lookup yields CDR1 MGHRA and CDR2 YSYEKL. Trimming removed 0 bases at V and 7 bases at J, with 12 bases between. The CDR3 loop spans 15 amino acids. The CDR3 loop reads CASSQEGYRREKLFF. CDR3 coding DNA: TGCGCCAGCAGCCAAGAAGGGTACCGACGTGAAAAACTGTTTTTT.